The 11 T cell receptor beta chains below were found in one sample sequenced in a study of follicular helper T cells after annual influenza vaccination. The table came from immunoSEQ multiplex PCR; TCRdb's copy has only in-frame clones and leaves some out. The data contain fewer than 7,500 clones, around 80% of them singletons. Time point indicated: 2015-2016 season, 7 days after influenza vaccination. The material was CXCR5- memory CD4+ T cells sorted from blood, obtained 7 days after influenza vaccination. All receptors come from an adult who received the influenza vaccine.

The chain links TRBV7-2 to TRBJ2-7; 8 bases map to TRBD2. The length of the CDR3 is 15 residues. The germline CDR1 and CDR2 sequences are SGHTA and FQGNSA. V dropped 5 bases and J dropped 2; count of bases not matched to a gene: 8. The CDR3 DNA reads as TGTGCCAGCAGCCTTCGGGAGGGGGGCCCCTACGAGCAGTACTTC. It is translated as CASSLREGGPYEQYF.

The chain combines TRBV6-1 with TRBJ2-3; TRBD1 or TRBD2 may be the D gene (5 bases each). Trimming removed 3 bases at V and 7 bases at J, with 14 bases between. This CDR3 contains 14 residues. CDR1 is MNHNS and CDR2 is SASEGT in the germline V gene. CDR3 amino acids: CASSDRDVWHTQYF. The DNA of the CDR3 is TGTGCCAGCAGTGACCGGGACGTCTGGCATACGCAGTATTTT.

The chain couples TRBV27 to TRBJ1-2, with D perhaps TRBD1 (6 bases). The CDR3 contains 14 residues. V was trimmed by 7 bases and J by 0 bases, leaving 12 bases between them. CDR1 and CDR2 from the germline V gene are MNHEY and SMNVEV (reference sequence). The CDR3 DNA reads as TGTGCCAGCACGCCGGCAGGGGCTAACTATGGCTACACCTTC. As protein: CASTPAGANYGYTF.

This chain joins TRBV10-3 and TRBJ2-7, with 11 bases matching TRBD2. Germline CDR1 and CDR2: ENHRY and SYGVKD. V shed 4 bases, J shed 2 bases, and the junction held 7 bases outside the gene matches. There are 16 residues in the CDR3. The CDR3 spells CAISVSVSGGAYEQYF. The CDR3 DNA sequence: TGTGCCATCAGTGTATCAGTTAGCGGGGGGGCCTACGAGCAGTACTTC.

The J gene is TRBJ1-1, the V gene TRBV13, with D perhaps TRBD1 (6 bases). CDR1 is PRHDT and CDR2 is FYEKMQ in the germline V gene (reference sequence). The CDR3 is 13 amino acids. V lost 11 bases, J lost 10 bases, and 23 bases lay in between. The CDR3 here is CALSAGTLRRAFF. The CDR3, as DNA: TGTGCCCTCTCTGCCGGGACACTAAGAAGAGCTTTCTTT. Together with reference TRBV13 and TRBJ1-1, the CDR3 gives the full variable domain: AAGVIQSPRHLIKEKRETATLKCYPIPRHDTVYWYQQGPGQDPQFLISFYEKMQSDKGSIPDRFSAQQFSDYHSELNMSSLELGDSALYFCALSAGTLRRAFFGQGTRLTVV.

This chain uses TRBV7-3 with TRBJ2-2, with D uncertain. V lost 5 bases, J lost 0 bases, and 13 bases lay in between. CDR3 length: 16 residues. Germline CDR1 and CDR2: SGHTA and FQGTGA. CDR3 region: CASSPEAAANTGELFF. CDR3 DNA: TGTGCCAGCAGCCCAGAGGCGGCGGCGAACACCGGGGAGCTGTTTTTT.

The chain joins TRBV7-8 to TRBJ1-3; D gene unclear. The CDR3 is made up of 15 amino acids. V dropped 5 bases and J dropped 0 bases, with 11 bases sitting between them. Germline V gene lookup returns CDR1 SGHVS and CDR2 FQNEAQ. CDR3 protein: CASSHLKSSGNTIYF. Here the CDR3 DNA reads TGTGCCAGCAGCCACCTCAAGAGCTCTGGAAACACCATATATTTT.

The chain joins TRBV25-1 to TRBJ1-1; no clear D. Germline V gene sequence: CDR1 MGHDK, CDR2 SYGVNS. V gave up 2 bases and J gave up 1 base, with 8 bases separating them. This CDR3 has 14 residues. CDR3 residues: CASSEHLKNTEAFF. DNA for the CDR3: TGTGCCAGCAGTGAACATTTAAAGAACACTGAAGCTTTCTTT.

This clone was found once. The CDR3 protein is CASSLYGDSPLHF. CDR3 coding DNA: TGTGCCAGCAGCTTATATGGGGATTCACCCCTCCACTTT. This chain links TRBV7-3 with TRBJ1-6; unclear D gene. The V gene lost 2 bases and the J gene lost 8 bases, with 7 bases spanning the gap. This CDR3 has 13 amino acids. Germline-derived CDR1 and CDR2 are SGHTA and FQGTGA.

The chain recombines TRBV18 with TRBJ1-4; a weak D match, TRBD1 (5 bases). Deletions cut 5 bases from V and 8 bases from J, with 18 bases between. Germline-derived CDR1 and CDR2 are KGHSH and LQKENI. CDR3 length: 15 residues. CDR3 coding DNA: TGTGCCAGCTCAATCCACAGGTCTTATGACGAAAAACTGTTTTTT. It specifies CASSIHRSYDEKLFF.

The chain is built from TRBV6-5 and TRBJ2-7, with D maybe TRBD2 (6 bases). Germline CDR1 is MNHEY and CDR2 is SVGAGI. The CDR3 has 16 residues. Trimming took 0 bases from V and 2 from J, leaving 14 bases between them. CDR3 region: CASSYSPGGAPYEQYF. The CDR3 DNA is TGTGCCAGCAGTTACTCGCCTGGCGGGGCCCCCTACGAGCAGTACTTC.